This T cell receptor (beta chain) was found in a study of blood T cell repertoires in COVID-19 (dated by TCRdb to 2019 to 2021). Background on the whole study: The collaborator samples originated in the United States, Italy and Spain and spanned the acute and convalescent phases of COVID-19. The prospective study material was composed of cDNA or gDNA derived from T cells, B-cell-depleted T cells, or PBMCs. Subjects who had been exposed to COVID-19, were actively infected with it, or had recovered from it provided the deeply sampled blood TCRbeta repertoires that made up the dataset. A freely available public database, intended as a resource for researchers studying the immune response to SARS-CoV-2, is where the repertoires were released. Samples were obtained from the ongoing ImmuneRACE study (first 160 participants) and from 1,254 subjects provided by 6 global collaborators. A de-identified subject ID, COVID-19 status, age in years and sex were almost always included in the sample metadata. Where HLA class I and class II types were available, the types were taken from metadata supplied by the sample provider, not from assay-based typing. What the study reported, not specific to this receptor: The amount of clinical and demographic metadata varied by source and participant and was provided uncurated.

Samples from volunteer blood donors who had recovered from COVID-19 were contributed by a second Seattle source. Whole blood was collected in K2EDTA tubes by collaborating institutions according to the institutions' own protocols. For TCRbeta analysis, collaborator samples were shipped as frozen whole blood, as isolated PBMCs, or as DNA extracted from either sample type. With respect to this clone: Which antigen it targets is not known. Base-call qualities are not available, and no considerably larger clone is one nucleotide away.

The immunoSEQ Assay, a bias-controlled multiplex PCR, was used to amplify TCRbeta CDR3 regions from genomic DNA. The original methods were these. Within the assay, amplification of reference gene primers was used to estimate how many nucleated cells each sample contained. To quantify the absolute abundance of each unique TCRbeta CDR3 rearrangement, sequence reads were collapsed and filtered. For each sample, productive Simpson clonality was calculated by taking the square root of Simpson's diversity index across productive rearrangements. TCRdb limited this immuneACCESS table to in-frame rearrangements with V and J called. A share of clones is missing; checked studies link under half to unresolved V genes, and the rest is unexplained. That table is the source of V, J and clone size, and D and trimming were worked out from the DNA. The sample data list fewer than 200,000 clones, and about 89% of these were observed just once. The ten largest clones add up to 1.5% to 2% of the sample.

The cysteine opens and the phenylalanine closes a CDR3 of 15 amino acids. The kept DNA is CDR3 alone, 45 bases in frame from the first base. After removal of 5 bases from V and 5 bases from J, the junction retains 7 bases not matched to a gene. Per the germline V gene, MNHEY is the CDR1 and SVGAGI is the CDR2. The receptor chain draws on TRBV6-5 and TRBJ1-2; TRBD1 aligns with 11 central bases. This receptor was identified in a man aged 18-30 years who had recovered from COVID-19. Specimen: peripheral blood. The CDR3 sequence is CASSTRTGGVYGYTF. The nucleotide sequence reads TGTGCCAGCAGTACCCGGACAGGGGGCGTATATGGCTACACCTTC.